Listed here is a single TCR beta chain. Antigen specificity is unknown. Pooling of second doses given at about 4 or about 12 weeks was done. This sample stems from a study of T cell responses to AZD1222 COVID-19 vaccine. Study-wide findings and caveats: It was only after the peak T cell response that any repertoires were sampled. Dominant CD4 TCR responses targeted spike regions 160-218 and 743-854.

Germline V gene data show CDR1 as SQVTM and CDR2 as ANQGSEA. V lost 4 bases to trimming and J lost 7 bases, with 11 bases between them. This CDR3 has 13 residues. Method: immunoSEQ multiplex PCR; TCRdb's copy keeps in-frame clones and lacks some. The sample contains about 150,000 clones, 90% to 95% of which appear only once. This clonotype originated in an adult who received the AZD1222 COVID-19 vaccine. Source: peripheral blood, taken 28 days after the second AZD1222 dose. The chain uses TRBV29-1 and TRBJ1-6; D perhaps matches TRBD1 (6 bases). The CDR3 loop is CSVVHRENSPLHF. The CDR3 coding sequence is TGCAGCGTTGTACACAGGGAAAATTCACCCCTCCACTTT. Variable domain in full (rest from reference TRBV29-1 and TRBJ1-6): SAVISQKPSRDICQRGTSLTIQCQVDSQVTMMFWYRQQPGQSLTLIATANQGSEATYESGFVIDKFPISRPNLTFSTLTVSNMSPEDSSIYLCSVVHRENSPLHFGNGTRLTVT.